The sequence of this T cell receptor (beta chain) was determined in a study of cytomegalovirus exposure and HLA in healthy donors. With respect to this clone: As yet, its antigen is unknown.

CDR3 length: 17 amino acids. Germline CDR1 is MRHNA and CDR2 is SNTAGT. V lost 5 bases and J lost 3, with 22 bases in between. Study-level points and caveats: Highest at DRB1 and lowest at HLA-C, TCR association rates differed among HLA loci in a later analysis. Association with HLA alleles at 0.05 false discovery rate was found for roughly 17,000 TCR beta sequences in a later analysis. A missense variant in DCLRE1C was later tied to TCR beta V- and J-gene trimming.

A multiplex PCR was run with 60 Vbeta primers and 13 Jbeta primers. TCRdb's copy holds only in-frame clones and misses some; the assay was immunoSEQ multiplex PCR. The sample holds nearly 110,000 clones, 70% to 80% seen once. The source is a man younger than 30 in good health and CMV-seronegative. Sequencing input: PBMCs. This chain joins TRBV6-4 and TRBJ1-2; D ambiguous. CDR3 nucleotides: TGTGCCAGCAGTCTGAGTAACAGCGCGCGGGTATACTATGGCTACACCTTC. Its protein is CASSLSNSARVYYGYTF.